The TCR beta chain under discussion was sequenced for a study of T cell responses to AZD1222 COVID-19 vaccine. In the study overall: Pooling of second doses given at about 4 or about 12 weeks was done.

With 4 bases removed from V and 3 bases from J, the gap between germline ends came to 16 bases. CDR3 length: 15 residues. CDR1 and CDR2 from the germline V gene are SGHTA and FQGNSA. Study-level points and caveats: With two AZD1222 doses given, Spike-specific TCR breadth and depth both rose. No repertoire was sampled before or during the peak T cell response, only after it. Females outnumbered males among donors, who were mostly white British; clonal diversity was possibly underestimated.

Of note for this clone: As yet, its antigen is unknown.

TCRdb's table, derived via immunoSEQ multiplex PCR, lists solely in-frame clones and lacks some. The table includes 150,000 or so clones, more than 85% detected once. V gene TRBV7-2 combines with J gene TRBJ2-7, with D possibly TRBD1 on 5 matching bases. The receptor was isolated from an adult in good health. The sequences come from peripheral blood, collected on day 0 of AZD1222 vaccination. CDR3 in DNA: TGTGCCAGCAGCTCACGTAGGGGTGGACACTACGAGCAGTACTTC. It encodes CASSSRRGGHYEQYF.